This T cell receptor beta chain derives from a study of blood T cell repertoires in COVID-19. Study background: Some COVID-19 samples were acute and others convalescent; all came from the United States, Italy and Spain. PBMCs, B-cell-depleted T cells, or T cells provided the cDNA or gDNA that made up the material.

Authors' analysis steps: Researchers report that nucleated cell counts were estimated from reference gene primer amplification. Method: immunoSEQ multiplex PCR; TCRdb's copy keeps in-frame clones and lacks some. That table is the source of V, J and clone size, and D and trimming were worked out from the DNA. The profile shows a few hundred thousand clones, roughly nine tenths of them singletons. The clonotype originates from a woman aged 45-60 years with acute or convalescent COVID-19. The specimen sequenced was peripheral blood.

CDR3 sequence: CASSLVSGRPDTQYF. The CDR3 DNA is TGTGCCAGCAGCTTAGTAAGCGGGAGGCCAGATACGCAGTATTTT. This sequence joins TRBV7-2 and TRBJ2-3, with TRBD2 identical over 9 bases. CDR1 and CDR2 from the germline V gene are SGHTA and FQGNSA. V lost 1 base to trimming and J lost 4 bases; unmatched junction nucleotides: 3. The CDR3 sequence is 15 residues long.